Following are 15 T cell receptor beta chains from one sample sequenced in a study of cytomegalovirus exposure and HLA in healthy donors. Primers for the PCR totalled 60 Vbeta and 13 Jbeta. The protocol was immunoSEQ multiplex PCR, while the TCRdb copy is restricted to in-frame clones and leaves out a portion. The sample has approximately 150,000 clones; just over 65% are singletons. Sequenced material: PBMCs. These receptors all come from a woman aged 55-70 years in good health and CMV-seronegative.

The chain couples TRBV5-5 to TRBJ1-2, with D tentatively TRBD1 (6 bases). Germline CDR1 is SGHKS and CDR2 is YYEKEE (reference sequence). V lost 4 bases and J lost 8, with 12 bases in between. The CDR3 is 12 amino acids. The chain's CDR3 is CASSPQGYGYTF. The CDR3 nucleotides read TGTGCCAGCAGCCCACAGGGTTACGGCTACACCTTC. Full variable domain (rest looked up from reference TRBV5-5 and TRBJ1-2): DAGVTQSPTHLIKTRGQQVTLRCSPISGHKSVSWYQQVLGQGPQFIFQYYEKEERGRGNFPDRFSARQFPNYSSELNVNALLLGDSALYLCASSPQGYGYTFGSGTRLTVV.

The chain joins TRBV5-1 to TRBJ2-5, with 7 bases fitting TRBD1. CDR3 size: 12 residues. V lost 1 base and J lost 14; bases outside the gene matches: 8. CDR1 is SGHRS and CDR2 is YFSETQ in the germline V gene. Here the CDR3 reads CASSLQGTAPYF. The CDR3 coding sequence is TGCGCCAGCAGCTTGCAAGGGACAGCACCCTACTTC.

The chain recombines TRBV6-5 with TRBJ2-7; 7 nucleotides match TRBD2. Germline assignment: CDR1 MNHEY and CDR2 SVGAGI. V was pared by 6 bases and J by 0 bases, with 8 bases of the junction left unmatched. This CDR3 is built from 15 residues. This chain's CDR3 is CASSPYGTTSYEQYF. CDR3 sequence (DNA): TGTGCCAGCAGCCCCTACGGGACTACCTCCTACGAGCAGTACTTC.

The gene calls are TRBV19 and TRBJ1-5; D is uncertain. The CDR3 extends over 15 amino acids. Trimming took off 6 bases at V and 2 bases at J, with 14 bases between the two ends. Germline CDR1 reads LNHDA; CDR2 reads SQIVND (reference sequence). The CDR3 is CASSRFRRGNQPQHF. The CDR3 region has the DNA TGTGCCAGTAGCCGATTCCGGCGGGGCAATCAGCCCCAGCATTTT.

This clone was detected only a few times. V and J are TRBV7-2 and TRBJ2-7; possibly TRBD1 for D (6 bases). CDR1 SGHTA and CDR2 FQGNSA come from the germline V gene. V was trimmed by 2 bases and J by 3 bases, leaving 14 bases between them. The CDR3 loop spans 15 amino acids. CDR3 DNA sequence: TGTGCCAGCAGCTTAATTTCAGGGGATGTCTACGAGCAGTACTTC. It is translated as CASSLISGDVYEQYF. The full variable domain, with the rest looked up from reference TRBV7-2 and TRBJ2-7, is GAGVSQSPSNKVTEKGKDVELRCDPISGHTALYWYRQSLGQGLEFLIYFQGNSAPDKSGLPSDRFSAERTGGSVSTLTIQRTQQEDSAVYLCASSLISGDVYEQYFGPGTRLTVT.

The chain's CDR3 is CASSEGGGSTQYF. The CDR3 nucleotides read TGTGCCAGCAGTGAGGGGGGTGGCAGCACCCAGTACTTC. The chain recombines TRBV2 with TRBJ2-5; TRBD2 is a possible D gene (6 bases). The CDR3 is 13 residues long. Per the germline V gene, CDR1 is SNHLY and CDR2 is FYNNEI. V lost 3 bases and J 8 bases, leaving 13 bases between the germline ends.

V is TRBV5-4 and J is TRBJ2-3, with 9 bases that match TRBD2. The CDR3 is made up of 15 amino acids. The J segment lost 3 bases and the V segment lost 6 bases, leaving 8 bases of the junction unmatched. The germline CDR1 and CDR2 sequences are SGHNT and YYREEE (reference sequence). The chain's CDR3 is CASTRSGGPTDTQYF. CDR3 nucleotide sequence: TGTGCCAGCACCCGCAGCGGGGGGCCAACAGATACGCAGTATTTT.

This clone was detected a few times. This chain joins TRBV4-2 and TRBJ2-3, with TRBD2 identical over 9 bases. The V and J ends lost 0 bases and 6 bases, in that order; junction bases with no gene match: 10. Germline V gene lookup returns CDR1 LGHNA and CDR2 YNFKEQ. This CDR3 is 17 amino acids long. The CDR3 DNA follows: TGTGCCAGCAGCCAAGATGGAGTAGCGGGGGTCCGCGATACGCAGTATTTT. It encodes CASSQDGVAGVRDTQYF.

This clone appeared a single time. The chain joins TRBV7-6 to TRBJ2-4, with a possible D match to TRBD1 (7 bases). CDR3 size: 19 residues. Germline V lookup: CDR1 SGHVS, CDR2 FNYEAQ. Trimming removed 1 base at V and 0 bases at J, with 19 bases between. The CDR3 spells CASSLETGDRKIAKNIQYF. CDR3 nucleotides: TGTGCCAGCAGCTTAGAAACGGGGGACAGAAAAATAGCCAAAAACATTCAGTACTTC.

This clone was counted only a few times. The rearrangement uses TRBV7-2 and TRBJ1-2; D is perhaps TRBD1 (5 bases). The V gene lost 5 bases and the J gene lost 3 bases, with 10 bases spanning the gap. Germline V gene sequence: CDR1 SGHTA, CDR2 FQGNSA. The CDR3 runs 13 residues. CDR3 loop: CASSPGLDYGYTF. The CDR3 DNA follows: TGTGCCAGCAGCCCAGGGCTAGACTATGGCTACACCTTC.

The chain employs TRBV19 and TRBJ2-3; 8 nucleotides align to TRBD2. Germline values: CDR1 LNHDA, CDR2 SQIVND (reference sequence). The J segment lost 5 bases and the V segment lost 10 bases, leaving 11 bases of the junction unmatched. This CDR3 is built from 14 residues. CDR3 bases: TGTGCCACCAAGACCGGGACTAGTCTAGATACGCAGTATTTT. Protein sequence: CATKTGTSLDTQYF.

V usage is TRBV2 and J usage is TRBJ1-5; D is uncertain. V was pared by 3 bases and J by 2 bases, with 5 bases between. The CDR3 totals 13 residues. Looked up from germline, CDR1 is SNHLY and CDR2 is FYNNEI. This chain's CDR3 is CASSDGGNQPQHF. CDR3 coding DNA: TGTGCCAGCAGTGACGGTGGCAATCAGCCCCAGCATTTT.

V usage is TRBV28 and J usage is TRBJ1-3; TRBD1 matches 8 bases. V gave up 5 bases and J gave up 1 base; unmatched junction bases: 10. Germline CDR1 reads MDHEN; CDR2 reads SYDVKM. The CDR3 is 17 residues long. The CDR3 protein is CASSLPQGVGSGNTIYF. CDR3 DNA sequence: TGTGCCAGCAGTCTACCACAGGGGGTAGGATCTGGAAACACCATATATTTT.

Worth noting for this clone: The same CDR3 arises from other DNA sequences in this sample as well. The rearrangement uses TRBV4-3 and TRBJ2-1, with D possibly being TRBD2 (6 bases). This CDR3 contains 16 residues. V was clipped by 0 bases and J by 4 bases, with 13 bases between them. Germline loops: CDR1 LGHNA, CDR2 YSLEER. The DNA for the CDR3 is TGCGCCAGCAGCCAAGATCCGTTAGCGGATTACAATGAGCAGTTCTTC. Its protein product is CASSQDPLADYNEQFF.

V is TRBV10-3 and J is TRBJ2-5; TRBD1 agrees at 9 bases. Trimming took 6 bases from V and 2 from J; bases not matched to a gene: 7. The CDR3 has 15 amino acids. The germline V gene encodes CDR1 ENHRY and CDR2 SYGVKD. The CDR3 protein is CAIRTDRGLQETQYF. CDR3 bases: TGTGCCATCAGGACGGACAGGGGACTGCAAGAGACCCAGTACTTC.